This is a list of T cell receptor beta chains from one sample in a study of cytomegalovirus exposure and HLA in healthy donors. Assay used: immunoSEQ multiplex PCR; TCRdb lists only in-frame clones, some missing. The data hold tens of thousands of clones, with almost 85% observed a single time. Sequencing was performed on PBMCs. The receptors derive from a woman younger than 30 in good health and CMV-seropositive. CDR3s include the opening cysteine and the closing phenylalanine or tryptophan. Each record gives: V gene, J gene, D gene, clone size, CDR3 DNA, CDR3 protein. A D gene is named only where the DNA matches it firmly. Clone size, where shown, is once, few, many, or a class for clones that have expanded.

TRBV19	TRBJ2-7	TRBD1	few	TGTGCCAGTAGTCTTCGACAGGGGGACTACGAGCAGTACTTC	CASSLRQGDYEQYF
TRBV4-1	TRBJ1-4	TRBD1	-	TGCGCCAGCAGCCACCCCGGGACAGGACGAGAAAAACTGTTTTTT	CASSHPGTGREKLFF
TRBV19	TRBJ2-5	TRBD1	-	TGTGCCAGTAGTACCCAGGGGGTAGAGACCCAGTACTTC	CASSTQGVETQYF
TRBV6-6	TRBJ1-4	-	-	TGTGCCAGCAGTCATGCCGACAGTATAAATGAAAAACTGTTTTTT	CASSHADSINEKLFF
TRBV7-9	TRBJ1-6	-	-	TGTGCCAGCAGCTTAGTCGATTCACCCCTCCACTTT	CASSLVDSPLHF
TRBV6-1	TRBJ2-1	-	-	TGTGCCAGTACAGGGTTAGTCAGACTCTACAATGAGCAGTTCTTC	CASTGLVRLYNEQFF
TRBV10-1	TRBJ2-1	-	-	TGCGCCAGCAGTAACGGGGGACCCTACAATGAGCAGTTCTTC	CASSNGGPYNEQFF
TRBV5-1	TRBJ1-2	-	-	TGCGCCAGCAGCTTGGGCGGGGAAGAGGCCTATGGCTACACCTTC	CASSLGGEEAYGYTF
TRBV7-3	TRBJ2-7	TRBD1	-	TGTGCCAGCAGCACGAGACAGGGCTACGAGCAGTACTTC	CASSTRQGYEQYF
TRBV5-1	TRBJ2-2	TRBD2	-	TGCGCCAGCAGCTCGCAGACTAGCGACAACACCGGGGAGCTGTTTTTT	CASSSQTSDNTGELFF
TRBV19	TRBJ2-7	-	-	TGTGCCAGTAGTATCGGACTCCGGGACACAGGTCCAGAGCAGTACTTC	CASSIGLRDTGPEQYF
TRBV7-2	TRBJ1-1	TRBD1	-	TGTGCCAGCAGTCCTCCAGGGGGATACACTGAAGCTTTCTTT	CASSPPGGYTEAFF
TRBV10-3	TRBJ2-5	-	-	TGTGCCATCAGGGACAGTCAAGAGACCCAGTACTTC	CAIRDSQETQYF
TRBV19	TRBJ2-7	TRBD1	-	TGTGCCAGTAGTACCACGGGACAGCCCTACGAGCAGTACTTC	CASSTTGQPYEQYF
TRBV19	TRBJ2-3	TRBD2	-	TGTGCCAGTAGTGCGGGACTAGCAACAGATACGCAGTATTTT	CASSAGLATDTQYF
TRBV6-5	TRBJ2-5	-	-	TGTGCCAGCAGGCCCCAGGGGCCTGCCGGAGGGACCCAGTACTTC	CASRPQGPAGGTQYF
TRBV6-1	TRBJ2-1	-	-	TGTGCCAGCAGTCAGACAGGCACCCAAGGCCATGAGCAGTTCTTC	CASSQTGTQGHEQFF
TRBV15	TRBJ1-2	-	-	TGTGCCACCAGCAGAGTGGGCCTCTATGGCTACACCTTC	CATSRVGLYGYTF
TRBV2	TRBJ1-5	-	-	TGTGCCAGCAGTCCGGACATAAGCAATCAGCCCCAGCATTTT	CASSPDISNQPQHF
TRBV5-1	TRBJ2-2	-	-	TGCGCCAGCAGCTATAGCACAGGGAACACCGGGGAGCTGTTTTTT	CASSYSTGNTGELFF
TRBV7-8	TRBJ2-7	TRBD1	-	TGTGCCAGCAGCTTAGGACAGGGGCTTTCCTACGAGCAGTACTTC	CASSLGQGLSYEQYF
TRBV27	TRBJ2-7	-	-	TGTGCCAGCAGTTGGCGGTCAATTCCGAACGAGCAGTACTTC	CASSWRSIPNEQYF
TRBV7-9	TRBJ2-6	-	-	TGTGCCAGCAGCTTAACGGCAGGGGGGACTGGGGCCAACGTCCTGACTTTC	CASSLTAGGTGANVLTF
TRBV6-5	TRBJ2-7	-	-	TGTGCCAGCAGTTACGCCCTGTCAGGGTACGAGCAGTACTTC	CASSYALSGYEQYF
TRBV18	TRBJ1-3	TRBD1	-	TGTGCCAGCTCAAGGGGACAGGGAGGAAACACCATATATTTT	CASSRGQGGNTIYF
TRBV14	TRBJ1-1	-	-	TGTGCCAGCAGCCAATTGTCCGGGAACACTGAAGCTTTCTTT	CASSQLSGNTEAFF
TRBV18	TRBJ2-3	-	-	TGTGCCAGCTCACCGACGGGGTCGAAGGCAGATACGCAGTATTTT	CASSPTGSKADTQYF
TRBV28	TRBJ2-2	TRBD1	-	TGTGCCAGCAGTTTCACATCAATATCACCCGGACAGGGGCCCTCGCCTCCCAACACCGGGGAGCTGTTTTTT	CASSFTSISPGQGPSPPNTGELFF
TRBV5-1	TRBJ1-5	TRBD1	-	TGCGCCAGCAGCCTGGGGCAGGGGGAGCAGCCCCAGCATTTT	CASSLGQGEQPQHF
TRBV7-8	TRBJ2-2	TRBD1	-	TGTGCCAGCAGCTCTAAAGGGACAGGGGATTTCACCGGGGAGCTGTTTTTT	CASSSKGTGDFTGELFF
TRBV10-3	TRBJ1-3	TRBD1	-	TGTGCCATCAGGGGACAGGGGGAACCAAACACCATATATTTT	CAIRGQGEPNTIYF
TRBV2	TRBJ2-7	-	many	TGTGCCAGCAGTAAAGAGAGAAACTCCTACGAGCAGTACTTC	CASSKERNSYEQYF
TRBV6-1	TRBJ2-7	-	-	TGTGCCAGCGGGAGAGACTACGAGCAGTACTTC	CASGRDYEQYF
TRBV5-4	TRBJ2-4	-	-	TGTGCCAGCAGCTTAGAGTCTGTCATTCAGTACTTC	CASSLESVIQYF
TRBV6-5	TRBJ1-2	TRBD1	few	TGTGCCAGCAGTTACGTGGGACAGGGCGGTGATGGCTACACCTTC	CASSYVGQGGDGYTF
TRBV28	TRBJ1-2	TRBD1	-	TGTGCCAGCAGCCAGGGACAGTTTCATGGCTACACCTTC	CASSQGQFHGYTF
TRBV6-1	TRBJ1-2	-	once	TGTGCCAGCAGTGAATTAGGCCGACAGCTAAACTATGGCTACACCTTC	CASSELGRQLNYGYTF
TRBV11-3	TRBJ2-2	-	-	TGTGCCAGCAGCTTAGGTGACCGAGGGCTGTTTTTT	CASSLGDRGLFF
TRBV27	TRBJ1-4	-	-	TGTGCCAGCAGTCCGCTATCGACAGGCCTTAATGAAAAACTGTTTTTT	CASSPLSTGLNEKLFF
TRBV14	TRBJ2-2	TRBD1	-	TGTGCCAGCAGCCGACAGGGTTTGACCGGGGAGCTGTTTTTT	CASSRQGLTGELFF
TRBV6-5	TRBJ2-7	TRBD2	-	TGTGCCAGCAGTTACCAGCGGGGGGGCTTCCACGAGCAGTACTTC	CASSYQRGGFHEQYF